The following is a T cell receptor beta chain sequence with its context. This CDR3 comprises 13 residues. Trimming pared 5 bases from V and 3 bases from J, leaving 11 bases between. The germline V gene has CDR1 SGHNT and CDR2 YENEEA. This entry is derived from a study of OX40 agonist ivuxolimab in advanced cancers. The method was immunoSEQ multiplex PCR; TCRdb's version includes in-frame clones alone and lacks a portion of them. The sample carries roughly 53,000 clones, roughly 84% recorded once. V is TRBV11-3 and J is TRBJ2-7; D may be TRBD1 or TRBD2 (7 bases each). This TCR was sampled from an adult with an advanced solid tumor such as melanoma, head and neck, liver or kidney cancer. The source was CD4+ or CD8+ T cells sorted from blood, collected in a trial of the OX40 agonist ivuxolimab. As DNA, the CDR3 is TGTGCCAGCAGCGAGCGGGACAGCTACGAGCAGTACTTC. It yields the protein CASSERDSYEQYF.